This entry lists 8 T cell receptor beta chains sequenced from one sample in a study of cytomegalovirus exposure and HLA in healthy donors. Amplification used 60 Vbeta primers and 13 Jbeta primers. This table comes from immunoSEQ multiplex PCR, and its TCRdb copy is limited to in-frame clones, with some not included. The sample has about 150,000 clones, 70% to 80% seen once. The specimen was PBMCs. Every receptor here comes from a man between 35 and 55 years old in good health and CMV-seropositive.

Concerning this clone itself: This sample includes further DNA sequences coding for the same CDR3. The rearrangement uses TRBV13 and TRBJ2-5; 7 bases line up with TRBD1. After removal of 3 bases from V and 5 bases from J, the junction contained 6 bases not matched to a gene. Per germline, CDR1 PRHDT and CDR2 FYEKMQ (reference sequence). This CDR3 contains 14 residues. The CDR3 here is CASSFRTGWETQYF. The CDR3 DNA is TGTGCCAGCAGCTTCCGGACAGGTTGGGAGACCCAGTACTTC.

The rearrangement joins TRBV2 to TRBJ2-7; TRBD2 matches 11 bases. The CDR3 covers 14 residues. V shed 10 bases, J shed 1 base, and the junction held 6 bases outside the gene matches. CDR1 and CDR2 from the germline V gene are SNHLY and FYNNEI. The CDR3 region has the DNA TGTGCCACCGAGACTAGCGGGGCTTCCTACGAGCAGTACTTC. Translating gives CATETSGASYEQYF.

The chain recombines TRBV4-1 with TRBJ2-7; TRBD1 matches at 7 bases. J lost 4 bases, V lost 4 bases, and 10 bases had no gene match. Germline assignment: CDR1 MGHRA and CDR2 YSYEKL. CDR3 size: 15 residues. CDR3 in amino acids: CASSPRGTALYEQYF. CDR3 in DNA: TGCGCCAGCAGCCCCCGTGGGACAGCACTTTACGAGCAGTACTTC.

This clone was observed a single time. V gene TRBV7-9 combines with J gene TRBJ2-1, with 7 bases identical to TRBD2. The CDR3 is made up of 18 amino acids. Germline CDR1 SEHNR, CDR2 FQNEAQ (reference sequence). Trimming removed 3 bases from V and 0 bases from J; junction bases left unmatched: 11. CDR3 coding DNA: TGTGCCAGCAGCTTGGGGGGGACTACCGAGAGCTCCTACAATGAGCAGTTCTTC. It codes for CASSLGGTTESSYNEQFF.

The chain uses TRBV6-6 and TRBJ2-3; TRBD2 matches 14 bases. The CDR3 sequence is 15 residues long. Germline CDR1 is MNHNY and CDR2 is SVGAGI (reference sequence). With V trimmed by 7 bases and J by 5 bases, 5 bases remained unmatched. The CDR3 DNA sequence: TGTGCCAGCACCATGGGACTAGCGGGAGAAGATACGCAGTATTTT. Translating it yields CASTMGLAGEDTQYF.

The J gene is TRBJ2-7, the V gene TRBV6-1; D is perhaps TRBD1 (6 bases). With 4 bases removed from V and 3 bases from J, the gap between germline ends came to 10 bases. Germline V gene sequence: CDR1 MNHNS, CDR2 SASEGT. The CDR3 is 13 residues long. The CDR3 loop is CASSGTAIYEQYF. The DNA of the CDR3 is TGTGCCAGCAGTGGGACAGCAATCTACGAGCAGTACTTC.

The chain recombines TRBV6-4 with TRBJ2-3, with unresolved D. V was cut by 2 bases and J by 0 bases, with 9 bases left in between. The CDR3 is 15 residues long. From germline, CDR1 is MRHNA and CDR2 SNTAGT. CDR3 bases: TGTGCCAGCAGTGACCCATTGGCTAGCACAGATACGCAGTATTTT. It encodes CASSDPLASTDTQYF.

This clone was seen a single time. The chain joins TRBV6-5 to TRBJ2-1; no clear D gene. The germline V and J ends were trimmed by 4 bases and 6 bases, with 4 bases remaining between them. The germline CDR1 and CDR2 sequences are MNHEY and SVGAGI. The CDR3 spans 11 residues. As DNA, the CDR3 is TGTGCCAGCAGTTGGGCCAATGAGCAGTTCTTC. Protein sequence: CASSWANEQFF.